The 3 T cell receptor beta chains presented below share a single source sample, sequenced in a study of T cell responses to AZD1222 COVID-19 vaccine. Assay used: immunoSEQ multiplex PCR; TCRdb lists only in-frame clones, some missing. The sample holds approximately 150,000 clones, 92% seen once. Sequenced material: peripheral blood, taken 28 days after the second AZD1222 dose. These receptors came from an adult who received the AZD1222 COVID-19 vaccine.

The chain's CDR3 is CASSLGLAVYNEQFF. CDR3 DNA sequence: TGTGCCAGCAGCTTGGGACTAGCGGTATACAATGAGCAGTTCTTC. This chain connects TRBV5-6 to TRBJ2-1, with 9 bases lining up with TRBD2. The trim removed 0 bases at V and 4 bases at J, leaving 2 bases unmatched. Looked up from germline, CDR1 is SGHDT and CDR2 is YYEEEE. There are 15 residues in the CDR3. The full variable domain, completed using reference TRBV5-6 and TRBJ2-1, is DAGVTQSPTHLIKTRGQQVTLRCSPKSGHDTVSWYQQALGQGPQFIFQYYEEEERQRGNFPDRFSGHQFPNYSSELNVNALLLGDSALYLCASSLGLAVYNEQFFGPGTRLTVL.

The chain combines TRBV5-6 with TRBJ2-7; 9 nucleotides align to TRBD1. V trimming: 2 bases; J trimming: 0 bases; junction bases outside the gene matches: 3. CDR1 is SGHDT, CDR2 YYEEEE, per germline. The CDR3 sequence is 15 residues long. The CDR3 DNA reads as TGTGCCAGCAGCTTTGGACAGGGGATCTCCTACGAGCAGTACTTC. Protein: CASSFGQGISYEQYF. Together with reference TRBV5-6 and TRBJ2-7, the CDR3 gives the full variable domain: DAGVTQSPTHLIKTRGQQVTLRCSPKSGHDTVSWYQQALGQGPQFIFQYYEEEERQRGNFPDRFSGHQFPNYSSELNVNALLLGDSALYLCASSFGQGISYEQYFGPGTRLTVT.

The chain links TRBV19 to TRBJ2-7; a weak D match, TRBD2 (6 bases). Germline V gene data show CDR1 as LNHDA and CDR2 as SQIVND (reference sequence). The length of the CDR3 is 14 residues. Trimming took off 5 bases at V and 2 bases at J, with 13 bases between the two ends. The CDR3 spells CASSWGGGTYEQYF. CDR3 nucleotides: TGTGCCAGTAGTTGGGGCGGAGGGACCTACGAGCAGTACTTC. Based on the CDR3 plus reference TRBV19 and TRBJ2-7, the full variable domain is DGGITQSPKYLFRKEGQNVTLSCEQNLNHDAMYWYRQDPGQGLRLIYYSQIVNDFQKGDIAEGYSVSREKKESFPLTVTSAQKNPTAFYLCASSWGGGTYEQYFGPGTRLTVT.